These 21 T cell receptor beta chains were all obtained from the same sample, sequenced in a study of T cells after yellow fever vaccination. TCRdb re-called the 5' RACE reads through MiXCR, storing one row per CDR3 protein. The data contain 150,000 to 200,000 distinct CDR3 sequences, approximately 6.2% of them singletons. The sequences come from CD4+ T cells sorted from PBMCs, collected on the day of the first yellow fever vaccination. All receptors derive from a man aged 18 to 30 who received the YFV17D yellow fever vaccine.

This clonotype was detected many times. The V call is TRBV12-3 or TRBV12-4, the J call TRBJ1-1; D uncertain. The V and J ends lost 5 bases and 1 base respectively, with 14 bases between them. There are 15 residues in the CDR3. The CDR3 DNA reads TGTGCCAGCAGTCCCAGGTCGTCTCGGAACACTGAAGCTTTCTTT. The encoded protein is CASSPRSSRNTEAFF.

This rearrangement joins TRBV6-2 or TRBV6-3 to TRBJ1-5; TRBD1 agrees at 8 bases. CDR1 MNHEY and CDR2 SVGEGT come from the germline V gene. The CDR3 has 15 amino acids. With 1 base clipped from V and 6 bases from J, the junction kept 5 bases outside the gene matches. CDR3 region: CASSYLDRVRQPQHF. The CDR3 region has the DNA TGTGCCAGCAGTTACTTGGACAGGGTACGTCAGCCCCAGCATTTT.

At least ten counts were recorded for this clonotype. J is TRBJ2-7 and V is TRBV12-3 or TRBV12-4, with 10 bases lining up with TRBD1. The CDR3 consists of 14 residues. V dropped 8 bases and J dropped 4; count of bases not matched to a gene: 8. CDR3 region: CASGRQGARYEQYF. CDR3 sequence (DNA): TGTGCCAGCGGTAGACAGGGGGCGCGGTACGAGCAGTACTTC.

The chain uses TRBV12-3 or TRBV12-4 and TRBJ2-4, with D maybe TRBD1 (5 bases). Trimming removed 3 bases from V and 5 bases from J, with 11 bases in between. The CDR3 runs to 14 residues. The CDR3 nucleotides are TGTGCCAGCAGTTTTAGGGGCTTCGAAAACATTCAGTACTTC. Translating gives CASSFRGFENIQYF.

This clonotype was recorded at least ten times. V gene TRBV5-1 combines with J gene TRBJ2-1, with 9 positions matching TRBD2. With 5 bases clipped from V and 7 bases from J, the junction kept 10 bases outside the gene matches. The CDR3 is made up of 15 amino acids. CDR1 and CDR2 from the germline V gene are SGHRS and YFSETQ. CDR3 residues: CASRWGGGAENEQFF. DNA for the CDR3: TGCGCCAGCAGATGGGGCGGGGGGGCTGAAAATGAGCAGTTCTTC.

This clonotype was counted many times. The chain uses TRBV12-3 or TRBV12-4 and TRBJ2-3; perhaps D is TRBD1 or TRBD2 (5 bases each). Trimming took off 8 bases at V and 4 bases at J, with 13 bases between the two ends. This CDR3 contains 13 residues. The CDR3 loop reads CASGDRLPDTQYF. DNA of the CDR3: TGTGCCAGCGGGGACCGACTCCCAGATACGCAGTATTTT.

This clonotype was seen at least ten times. The chain has TRBV4-3 and TRBJ2-4; D not resolved. The CDR3 loop spans 17 amino acids. Germline CDR1 LGHNA, CDR2 YSLEER. Trimming took off 1 base at V and 6 bases at J, with 19 bases between the two ends. CDR3 residues: CASSQVTGSRSGNIQYF. Written as DNA, the CDR3 is TGCGCCAGCAGCCAAGTCACGGGCTCCCGTTCCGGAAACATTCAGTACTTC.

With respect to this clonotype: Since a much larger clone is just one base distant, this may be a read error. The gene calls are TRBV10-3 and TRBJ2-3; D is unresolved. The CDR3 loop spans 11 amino acids. Germline V lookup: CDR1 ENHRY, CDR2 SYGVKD. In DNA, the CDR3 is TGTGCCACCAGTGGCACAGATACGCAGTATTTT. This translates into CATSGTDTQYF.

This clonotype was detected ten times or more. V gene TRBV6-2 or TRBV6-3 combines with J gene TRBJ2-2; TRBD1 might be the D (6 bases). Trimming pared 4 bases from V and 3 bases from J, leaving 12 bases between. The CDR3 spans 15 residues. In germline, CDR1 is MNHEY, CDR2 SVGEGT. CDR3 nucleotide sequence: TGTGCCAGCAGTTTACGGCAGGGGTACACCGGGGAGCTGTTTTTT. This sequence encodes CASSLRQGYTGELFF.

This clonotype has ten or more counts. The chain is built from TRBV18 and TRBJ2-7, with 8 bases aligning to TRBD1. CDR1 KGHSH and CDR2 LQKENI come from the germline V gene. The V and J ends lost 3 bases and 5 bases, in that order; junction bases with no gene match: 9. The CDR3 runs to 15 residues. CDR3 sequence (DNA): TGTGCCAGCTCACCGGGTTGGACAGGGCCGAACGAGCAGTACGTC. It yields the protein CASSPGWTGPNEQYV.

This clonotype has ten or more counts. The V call is TRBV11-3, the J call TRBJ1-2, with D possibly being TRBD1 (6 bases). Looked up from germline, CDR1 is SGHNT and CDR2 is YENEEA. The CDR3 runs 13 residues. The V end lost 1 base, the J end lost 8 bases, and 11 bases lay between the germline ends. CDR3 in amino acids: CASSLVGGRGYTF. CDR3 DNA: TGTGCCAGCAGCTTAGTCGGGGGGCGAGGCTACACCTTC.

The chain couples TRBV27 to TRBJ2-1; 9 positions agree with TRBD2. V trimming: 8 bases; J trimming: 7 bases; junction bases outside the gene matches: 9. The CDR3 has 14 residues. CDR1 and CDR2 from the germline V gene are MNHEY and SMNVEV (reference sequence). The CDR3 region has the DNA TGTGCCAGCCTTGCGGGGGGGCATCGGAATGAGCAGTTCTTC. Its protein is CASLAGGHRNEQFF.

Points on this clonotype: Here the CDR3 omits its conserved ending phenylalanine or tryptophan, so a read error is the likely source. This chain uses TRBV12-3 or TRBV12-4 with TRBJ2-5; 8 bases agree with TRBD2. The CDR3 contains 11 residues. The junction had 2 bases not matched to a gene; V was cut back by 10 bases and J by 4 bases. The CDR3 nucleotides read TGTGCCACCGCGGGGGGAGAGACCCAGTACCTC. It yields the protein CATAGGETQYL.

This chain connects TRBV7-2 to TRBJ1-6; D is perhaps TRBD1 (5 bases). Trimming removed 2 bases from V and 10 bases from J, with 12 bases in between. Germline CDR1 SGHTA, CDR2 FQGNSA. The CDR3 spans 14 residues. In nucleotides, the CDR3 is TGTGCCAGCAGCTTATTCCCCAGGGACTCACCCCTCCACTTT. Translated, it gives CASSLFPRDSPLHF.

About this clonotype: A much larger clone differs from this one at a single base, so this may be a read error. The chain is built from TRBV12-3 or TRBV12-4 and TRBJ2-2, with a tentative D call TRBD2 (6 bases). This CDR3 spans 14 amino acids. The CDR3 is CTSTGTANTGELFF. CDR3 bases: TGTACCAGTACCGGGACTGCGAACACCGGGGAGCTGTTTTTT.

The gene calls are TRBV24-1 and TRBJ2-3, with D unresolved. V lost 4 bases and J 3 bases, leaving 4 bases between the germline ends. The CDR3 has 12 residues. Per the germline V gene, CDR1 is KGHDR and CDR2 is SFDVKD. The CDR3 DNA is TGTGCCACCAGTGAATGGACAGATACGCAGTATTTT. This codes for CATSEWTDTQYF.

This clonotype was observed many times. This chain joins TRBV29-1 and TRBJ2-4, with D tentatively TRBD1 (5 bases). This CDR3 comprises 14 residues. Germline CDR1 and CDR2: SQVTM and ANQGSEA. Trimming removed 1 base from V and 3 bases from J, with 10 bases in between. The CDR3 here is CSVEGGRDKNIQYF. The CDR3 bases are TGCAGCGTTGAAGGGGGCAGGGACAAAAACATTCAGTACTTC.

The V and J genes are TRBV5-1 and TRBJ2-1; 7 nucleotides line up with TRBD1. J lost 9 bases, V lost 6 bases, and 15 bases had no gene match. The CDR3 is 15 residues long. Germline V gene lookup returns CDR1 SGHRS and CDR2 YFSETQ. CDR3 in DNA: TGCGCCAGCACCGACACCGTGACAGGGTGGGGTGAGCAGTTCTTC. Its translation is CASTDTVTGWGEQFF.

This clonotype turned up a few times. This chain connects TRBV5-1 to TRBJ1-2, with D unclear. The V end was cut by 2 bases, the J end by 5 bases, with 10 bases between. Per germline, CDR1 SGHRS and CDR2 YFSETQ. CDR3 length equals 13 residues. CDR3 region: CASSFLTEYGYTF. CDR3 bases: TGCGCCAGCAGCTTCCTGACGGAATATGGCTACACCTTC.

This clonotype appeared a few times. The chain couples TRBV29-1 to TRBJ2-3; no firm D call. This CDR3 has 13 residues. Trimming left V 2 bases short and J 1 base short, with 7 bases between. Germline V CDR1 and CDR2: SQVTM, ANQGSEA. CDR3 residues: CSVENRRTDTQYF. CDR3 DNA: TGCAGCGTTGAAAACAGACGCACAGATACGCAGTATTTT.

This sequence joins TRBV4-2 and TRBJ1-2; the D is unclear. This CDR3 is built from 16 residues. Germline CDR1 LGHNA, CDR2 YNFKEQ. Deletions cut 4 bases from V and 5 bases from J, with 20 bases between. The CDR3 bases are TGTGCCAGCAGCCCCACGGTGCCCCGACGGGCTTATGGCTACACCTTC. Amino acid sequence: CASSPTVPRRAYGYTF.